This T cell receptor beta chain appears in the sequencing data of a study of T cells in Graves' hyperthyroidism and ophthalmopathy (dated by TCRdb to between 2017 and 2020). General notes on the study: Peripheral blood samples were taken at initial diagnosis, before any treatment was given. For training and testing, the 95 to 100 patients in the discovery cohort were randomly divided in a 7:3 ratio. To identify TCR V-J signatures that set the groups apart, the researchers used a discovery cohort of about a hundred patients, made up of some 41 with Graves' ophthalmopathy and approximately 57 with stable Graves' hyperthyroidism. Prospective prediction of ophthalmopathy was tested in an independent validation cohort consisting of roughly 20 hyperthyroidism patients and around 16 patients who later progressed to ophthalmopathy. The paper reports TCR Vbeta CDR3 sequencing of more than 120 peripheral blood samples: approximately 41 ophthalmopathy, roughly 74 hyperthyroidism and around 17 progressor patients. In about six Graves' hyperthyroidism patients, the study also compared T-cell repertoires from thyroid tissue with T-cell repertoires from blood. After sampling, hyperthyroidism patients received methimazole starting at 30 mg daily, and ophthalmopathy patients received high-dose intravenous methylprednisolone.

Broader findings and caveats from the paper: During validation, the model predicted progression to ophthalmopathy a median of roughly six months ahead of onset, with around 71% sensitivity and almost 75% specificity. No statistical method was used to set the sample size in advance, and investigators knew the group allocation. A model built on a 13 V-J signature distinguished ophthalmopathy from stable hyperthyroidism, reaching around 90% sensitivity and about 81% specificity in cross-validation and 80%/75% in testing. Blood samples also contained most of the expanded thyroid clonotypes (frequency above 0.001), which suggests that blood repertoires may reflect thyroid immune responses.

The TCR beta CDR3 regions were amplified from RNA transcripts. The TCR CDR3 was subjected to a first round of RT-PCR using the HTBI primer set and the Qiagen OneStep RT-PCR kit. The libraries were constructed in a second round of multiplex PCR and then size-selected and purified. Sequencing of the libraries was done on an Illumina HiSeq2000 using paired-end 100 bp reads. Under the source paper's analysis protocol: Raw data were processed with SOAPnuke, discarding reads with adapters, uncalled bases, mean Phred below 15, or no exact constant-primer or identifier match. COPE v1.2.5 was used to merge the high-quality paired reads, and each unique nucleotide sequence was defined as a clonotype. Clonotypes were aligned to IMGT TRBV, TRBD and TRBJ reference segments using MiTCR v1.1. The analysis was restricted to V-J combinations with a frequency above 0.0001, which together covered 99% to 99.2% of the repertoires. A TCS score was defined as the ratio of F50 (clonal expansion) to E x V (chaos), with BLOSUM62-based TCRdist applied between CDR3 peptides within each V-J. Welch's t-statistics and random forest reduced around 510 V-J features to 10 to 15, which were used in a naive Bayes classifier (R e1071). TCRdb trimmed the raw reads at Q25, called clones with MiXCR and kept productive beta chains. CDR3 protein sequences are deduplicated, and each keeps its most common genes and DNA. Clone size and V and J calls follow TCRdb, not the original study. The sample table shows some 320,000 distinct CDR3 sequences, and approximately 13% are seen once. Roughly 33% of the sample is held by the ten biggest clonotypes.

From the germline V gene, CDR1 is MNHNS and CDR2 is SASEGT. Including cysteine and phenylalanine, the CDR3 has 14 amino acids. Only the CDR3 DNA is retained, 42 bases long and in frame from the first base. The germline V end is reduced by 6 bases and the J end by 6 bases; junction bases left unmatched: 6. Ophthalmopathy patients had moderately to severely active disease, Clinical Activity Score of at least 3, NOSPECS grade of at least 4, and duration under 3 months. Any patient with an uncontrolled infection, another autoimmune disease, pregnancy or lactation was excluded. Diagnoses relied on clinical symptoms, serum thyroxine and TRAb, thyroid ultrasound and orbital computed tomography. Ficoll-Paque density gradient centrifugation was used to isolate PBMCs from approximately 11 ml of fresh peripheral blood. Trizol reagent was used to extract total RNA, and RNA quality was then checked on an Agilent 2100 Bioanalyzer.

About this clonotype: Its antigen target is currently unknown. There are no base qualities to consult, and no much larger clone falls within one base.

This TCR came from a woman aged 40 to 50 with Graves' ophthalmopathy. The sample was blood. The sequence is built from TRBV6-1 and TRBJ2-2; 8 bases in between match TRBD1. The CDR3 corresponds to CASSSDRESGELFF. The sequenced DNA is TGTGCCAGCAGCTCGGACAGGGAATCCGGGGAGCTGTTTTTT.